Sequencing of this T cell receptor beta chain was carried out in a study of radiation and T cells in renal cell carcinoma. Whole-study findings and limits: No pretreatment tumor biopsies were available for baseline clonotypes. Top tumor clonotypes rose in blood 2 weeks post-radiation, then contracted.

On this clone: What it recognizes is unknown.

The data were produced by immunoSEQ multiplex PCR, yet TCRdb's version contains in-frame clones alone and is incomplete. This sample has roughly 100,000 clones; 75% to 85% occur once, and the top ten carry approximately 6.9%. The time point here: blood 4 weeks post-SBRT, at nephrectomy. Treatment given: 15 Gy SBRT to primary tumor, nephrectomy 4 weeks later. Nephrectomy followed 15 Gy stereotactic body radiation by 4 weeks. Serial blood draws occurred at baseline and 2 and 4 weeks post-SBRT. Germline assignment: CDR1 LNHDA and CDR2 SQIVND (reference sequence). The CDR3 extends over 15 amino acids. Between the trimmed V and J ends, which lost 5 bases and 2 bases, there was a span of 13 bases.

The receptor comes from a man aged 60-69 years with renal cell carcinoma. Sequences were derived from blood, sampled from a patient whose treatment included radiotherapy and nephrectomy. V gene TRBV19 combines with J gene TRBJ1-5; D possibly corresponds to TRBD1 (5 bases). The CDR3 loop reads CASSGRQLRNQPQHF. For the CDR3, the DNA is TGTGCCAGTAGTGGGAGACAGTTGCGCAATCAGCCCCAGCATTTT. The complete variable domain, with remaining parts taken from reference TRBV19 and TRBJ1-5, reads DGGITQSPKYLFRKEGQNVTLSCEQNLNHDAMYWYRQDPGQGLRLIYYSQIVNDFQKGDIAEGYSVSREKKESFPLTVTSAQKNPTAFYLCASSGRQLRNQPQHFGDGTRLSIL.